This TCR beta chain was observed in a study of cytomegalovirus exposure and HLA in healthy donors. The PCR had 60 Vbeta and 13 Jbeta primers. The protocol was immunoSEQ multiplex PCR, while the TCRdb copy is restricted to in-frame clones and leaves out a portion. The data contain 120,000 or so clones, 80% of them singletons. Germline V gene lookup returns CDR1 PRHDT and CDR2 FYEKMQ (reference sequence). This CDR3 spans 14 amino acids. V was clipped by 3 bases and J by 1 base, with 7 bases between them. The source is a young man in good health and CMV-seronegative. This chain links TRBV13 with TRBJ1-5; D is ambiguous. Sequencing was done on a sample of PBMCs. Here the CDR3 reads CASSFGESNQPQHF. The CDR3 nucleotides read TGTGCCAGCAGCTTTGGAGAAAGCAATCAGCCCCAGCATTTT.